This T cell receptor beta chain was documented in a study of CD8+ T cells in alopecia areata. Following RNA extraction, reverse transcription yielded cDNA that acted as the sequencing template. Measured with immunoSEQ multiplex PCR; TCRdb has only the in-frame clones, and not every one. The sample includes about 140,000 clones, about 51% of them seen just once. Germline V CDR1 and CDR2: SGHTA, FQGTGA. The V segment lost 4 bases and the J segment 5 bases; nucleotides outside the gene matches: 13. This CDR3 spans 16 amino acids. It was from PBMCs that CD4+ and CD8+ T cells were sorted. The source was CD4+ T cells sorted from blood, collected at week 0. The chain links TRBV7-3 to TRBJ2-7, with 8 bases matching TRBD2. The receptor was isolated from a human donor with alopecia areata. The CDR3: CASSCQEREGPHEQYF. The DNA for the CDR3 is TGTGCCAGCAGCTGCCAGGAACGGGAGGGCCCCCACGAGCAGTACTTC.